The 28 T cell receptor beta chains given below trace back to one sample, sequenced in a study of post-analysis software for immune sequencing data. Study results and caveats: Roughly five TRBV segments appeared more often in patients than in controls, and TRBV5-6, TRBV5-1 and TRBV20-1 were among these.

No cognate antigen is known for these TCRs. The authors incorporated unique molecular identifiers into the TCR beta cDNA libraries. MiXCR was run by TCRdb on the PCR reads, yielding one entry per CDR3 protein. The table records around 710,000 distinct CDR3 sequences, roughly 50% of them present only once. The sequenced sample was blood. The receptor source for this set is a girl aged 5-17 years with multiple sclerosis.

This chain joins TRBV5-5 and TRBJ1-2, with TRBD1 matching over 9 bases. CDR1 is SGHKS and CDR2 is YYEKEE in the germline V gene (reference sequence). V shed 4 bases, J shed 5 bases, and the junction held 9 bases outside the gene matches. This CDR3 region has 15 residues. The CDR3 sequence: CASSLQGAVEYGYTF. CDR3 nucleotide sequence: TGTGCCAGCAGCCTACAGGGGGCGGTGGAGTATGGCTACACCTTC.

The chain links TRBV15 to TRBJ2-5; no clear D. The J call is in doubt because the DNA end fits TRBJ2-7 better. The length of the CDR3 is 15 residues. The germline V gene has CDR1 LNHNV and CDR2 YYDKDF (reference sequence). CDR3 sequence: CATSREAVSSYEQYF. In nucleotides, the CDR3 is TGTGCCACCAGCAGAGAGGCAGTTAGCTCCTACGAGCAGTACTTC.

A few counts support this clonotype. This chain uses TRBV29-1 with TRBJ2-5, with D possibly TRBD1 on 6 matching bases. Germline CDR1 SQVTM, CDR2 ANQGSEA. This CDR3 has 13 amino acids. The V and J ends lost 7 bases and 2 bases respectively, with 14 bases between them. In DNA form, the CDR3 reads TGCAGCGCCAGGGGTGGTCAGCAAGAGACCCAGTACTTC. As protein: CSARGGQQETQYF. Based on the CDR3 plus reference TRBV29-1 and TRBJ2-5, the full variable domain is SAVISQKPSRDICQRGTSLTIQCQVDSQVTMMFWYRQQPGQSLTLIATANQGSEATYESGFVIDKFPISRPNLTFSTLTVSNMSPEDSSIYLCSARGGQQETQYFGPGTRLLVL.

The CDR3 sequence is CASSPTTGRNEKLFF. CDR3 DNA: TGTGCCAGCAGCCCGACGACAGGGCGGAATGAAAAACTGTTTTTT. The V gene is TRBV6-6, the J gene TRBJ1-4; 7 bases fit TRBD1. Germline CDR1 MNHNY, CDR2 SVGAGI (reference sequence). The CDR3 contains 15 residues. V shed 6 bases, J shed 5 bases, and the junction held 9 bases outside the gene matches.

CDR3 sequence (DNA): TGTGCCAGCAGTTCCCCGGACAGGGCGAACACTGAAGCTTTCTTT. Amino acids: CASSSPDRANTEAFF. J is TRBJ1-1 and V is TRBV27, with 8 bases fitting TRBD1. J was trimmed by 1 base and V by 4 bases; bases with no gene match: 5. Germline CDR1 reads MNHEY; CDR2 reads SMNVEV (reference sequence). The CDR3 extends over 15 amino acids.

The chain joins TRBV29-1 to TRBJ2-1, with D tentatively TRBD1 or TRBD2 (6 bases each). This CDR3 is 12 amino acids long. With 3 bases removed from V and 9 bases from J, the gap between germline ends came to 12 bases. Germline CDR1 SQVTM, CDR2 ANQGSEA. CDR3 DNA sequence: TGCAGCGTTGACCCGAGGGGGGTTGAGCAGTTCTTC. Residues: CSVDPRGVEQFF.

The rearrangement links TRBV7-2 to TRBJ1-1, with unresolved D. Deletions cut 4 bases from V and 7 bases from J, with 7 bases between. The CDR3 has 11 amino acids. Germline V gene data show CDR1 as SGHTA and CDR2 as FQGNSA. CDR3 coding DNA: TGTGCCAGCAGCTGGTATAATGAAGCTTTCTTT. This sequence encodes CASSWYNEAFF.

The rearrangement uses TRBV7-9 and TRBJ2-1, with 10 bases lining up with TRBD2. The germline gives CDR1 SEHNR, CDR2 FQNEAQ (reference sequence). This CDR3 has 15 residues. With 5 bases clipped from V and 6 bases from J, the junction kept 7 bases outside the gene matches. CDR3 protein: CASSPTSGVRNEQFF. The CDR3 nucleotides are TGTGCCAGCAGCCCAACTAGCGGGGTCCGCAATGAGCAGTTCTTC.

The genes are TRBV11-2 and TRBJ2-7; D is unclear. V was shortened by 3 bases and J by 4 bases, with 10 bases between the two germline ends. Germline V gene sequence: CDR1 SGHAT, CDR2 FQNNGV. The CDR3 is made up of 13 amino acids. DNA of the CDR3: TGTGCCAGCAGCTTGAGCGAATTTTACGAGCAGTACTTC. This translates into CASSLSEFYEQYF.

The V call is TRBV7-2, the J call TRBJ2-2; 11 bases are a match to TRBD2. There are 17 residues in the CDR3. The ends lost 9 bases at V and 2 bases at J; junction bases unmatched: 11. In germline, CDR1 is SGHTA, CDR2 FQGNSA. The CDR3 bases are TGTGCCAGAAAACGACCGGGACTAGCGGATAACACCGGGGAGCTGTTTTTT. Its translation is CARKRPGLADNTGELFF.

The J gene is TRBJ2-4, the V gene TRBV20-1; TRBD2 is a possible D gene (7 bases). The DNA end lines up better with TRBJ2-5; the J call may be wrong. Germline V gene sequence: CDR1 DFQATT, CDR2 SNEGSKA (reference sequence). CDR3 size: 13 residues. CDR3 residues: CSASGVGGQTQYF. The CDR3 coding sequence is TGCAGTGCTAGTGGTGTGGGGGGGCAGACCCAGTACTTC.

A single count supports this clonotype. This chain links TRBV12-3 or TRBV12-4 with TRBJ2-1; D may be TRBD2 (6 bases). V was cut by 3 bases and J by 16 bases, with 16 bases left in between. This CDR3 region has 12 residues. The CDR3 protein is CASSFPGLQYFF. Written as DNA, the CDR3 is TGTGCCAGCAGTTTCCCGGGACTTCAATACTTCTTC.

The chain links TRBV7-9 to TRBJ2-6; a possible D gene is TRBD2 (5 bases). Between the trimmed V and J ends, which lost 5 bases and 0 bases, there was a span of 8 bases. This CDR3 region has 15 residues. The V gene's germline CDR1 is SEHNR and CDR2 FQNEAQ (reference sequence). This CDR3 is CASSPSSSGANVLTF. CDR3 coding DNA: TGTGCCAGCAGCCCTAGCTCCTCTGGGGCCAACGTCCTGACTTTC.

This clonotype was picked up a small number of times. CDR3: CSVATGGSEQYF. The CDR3 DNA reads as TGCAGCGTTGCTACAGGGGGCAGCGAGCAGTACTTC. This chain uses TRBV29-1 with TRBJ2-7; 9 nucleotides agree with TRBD1. V lost 4 bases, J lost 6 bases, and 4 bases stayed unmatched. Germline V CDR1 and CDR2: SQVTM, ANQGSEA. This CDR3 region has 12 residues.

This chain uses TRBV5-1 with TRBJ1-2; D unclear. The CDR3 totals 12 residues. CDR1 SGHRS and CDR2 YFSETQ come from the germline V gene. V lost 4 bases to trimming and J lost 10 bases, with 14 bases between them. The CDR3 coding sequence is TGCGCCAGCAGCCTGGCCAACGTAGACTACACCTTC. This sequence encodes CASSLANVDYTF.

The J gene is TRBJ1-5, the V gene TRBV12-3 or TRBV12-4; D might be TRBD1 (5 bases). CDR3 length: 16 amino acids. V was trimmed by 6 bases and J by 7 bases, leaving 22 bases between them. DNA of the CDR3: TGTGCCAGCAGCCCCCCCCGAGGGGATCAAAGGCAGCCCCAGCATTTT. This translates into CASSPPRGDQRQPQHF.

This sequence joins TRBV12-3 or TRBV12-4 and TRBJ1-5, with 7 bases matching TRBD1. The CDR3 runs to 19 residues. V gave up 3 bases and J gave up 3 bases; unmatched junction bases: 17. CDR3 region: CASSFLVVGTASLNQPQHF. CDR3 nucleotides: TGTGCCAGCAGTTTTTTGGTGGTTGGGACAGCGAGCCTCAATCAGCCCCAGCATTTT.

This clonotype has only a few counts. This sequence joins TRBV12-3 or TRBV12-4 and TRBJ1-6; 7 bases agree with TRBD1. V gave up 5 bases and J gave up 12 bases; unmatched junction bases: 16. CDR3 length: 16 residues. CDR3 amino acids: CASSPSGTGDTGPLHF. CDR3 in DNA: TGTGCCAGCAGTCCCTCCGGTACAGGGGATACGGGACCCCTCCACTTT.

The chain employs TRBV29-1 and TRBJ1-2; no firm D call. The germline gives CDR1 SQVTM, CDR2 ANQGSEA. The CDR3 consists of 13 residues. V lost 5 bases and J 4 bases, leaving 14 bases between the germline ends. In DNA, the CDR3 is TGCAGCGTTCCCCGGGCCAGCCTCTATGGCTACACCTTC. Translating gives CSVPRASLYGYTF.

The CDR3 region is CASSLVRGGDSNQPQHF. DNA of the CDR3: TGTGCCAGCAGCTTAGTACGGGGGGGTGATAGCAATCAGCCCCAGCATTTT. V gene TRBV7-8 combines with J gene TRBJ1-5; tentatively, D is TRBD1 (5 bases). The V end was cut by 1 base, the J end by 0 bases, with 13 bases between. Germline lookup yields CDR1 SGHVS and CDR2 FQNEAQ. This CDR3 has 17 amino acids. The full variable domain, with the rest looked up from reference TRBV7-8 and TRBJ1-5, is GAGVSQSPRYKVAKRGQDVALRCDPISGHVSLFWYQQALGQGPEFLTYFQNEAQLDKSGLPSDRFFAERPEGSVSTLKIQRTQQEDSAVYLCASSLVRGGDSNQPQHFGDGTRLSIL.

The chain uses TRBV5-1 and TRBJ2-3; TRBD2 aligns across 14 bases. The CDR3 covers 19 residues. The V segment lost 5 bases and the J segment 7 bases; nucleotides outside the gene matches: 18. Germline values: CDR1 SGHRS, CDR2 YFSETQ. CDR3 sequence (DNA): TGCGCCAGCAGAATGAGACTAGCGGGAGGGCCGTCAAAAGGAAATACGCAGTATTTT. Protein: CASRMRLAGGPSKGNTQYF.

There are a few counts of this clonotype. The chain couples TRBV10-3 to TRBJ2-1; D is ambiguous. The CDR3 spans 14 residues. Germline assignment: CDR1 ENHRY and CDR2 SYGVKD. V was cut by 3 bases and J by 4 bases, with 10 bases left in between. CDR3 amino acids: CAISEGRPYNEQFF. CDR3 nucleotide sequence: TGTGCCATCAGTGAAGGTCGGCCGTACAATGAGCAGTTCTTC.

With regard to this clonotype: Since a much larger clone is just one base distant, this may be a read error. J is TRBJ2-5 and V is TRBV11-1, with D unclear. V was shortened by 5 bases and J by 5 bases, with 15 bases between the two germline ends. CDR3 length: 14 amino acids. In germline, CDR1 is SGHAT, CDR2 FQDESV (reference sequence). The CDR3, as DNA: TGTGCCAGCAGCGTACGGCTAGGAAAGGAGACCCAGTACTTC. Translation: CASSVRLGKETQYF.

There are a few counts of this clonotype. V gene TRBV7-9 combines with J gene TRBJ2-5; tentative D call: TRBD1 (6 bases). Trimming left V 5 bases short and J 5 bases short, with 9 bases between. This CDR3 is 12 amino acids long. Germline loops: CDR1 SEHNR, CDR2 FQNEAQ (reference sequence). CDR3 sequence reads: CASSQGWETQYF. The CDR3 nucleotides are TGTGCCAGCAGCCAGGGGTGGGAGACCCAGTACTTC.

The chain has TRBV3-1 and TRBJ2-7; D remains ambiguous. Germline CDR1 reads LGHDT; CDR2 reads YNNKEL (reference sequence). The V gene lost 0 bases and the J gene lost 5 bases, with 11 bases spanning the gap. CDR3 length: 14 residues. The CDR3 sequence is CASSQDWSGNEQYF. The DNA for the CDR3 is TGTGCCAGCAGCCAAGATTGGTCCGGAAACGAGCAGTACTTC.

The chain joins TRBV7-9 to TRBJ2-7, with TRBD1 matching over 9 bases. This CDR3 has 16 residues. Germline V gene sequence: CDR1 SEHNR, CDR2 FQNEAQ (reference sequence). J lost 4 bases, V lost 2 bases, and 9 bases had no gene match. CDR3 nucleotides: TGTGCCAGCAGCTTAAAACAGGGGGCAAAGGAGTACGAGCAGTACTTC. Translating it yields CASSLKQGAKEYEQYF.

This chain uses TRBV15 with TRBJ2-7; 12 bases map to TRBD2. This CDR3 has 14 residues. From germline, CDR1 is LNHNV and CDR2 YYDKDF (reference sequence). J was trimmed by 6 bases and V by 6 bases; bases with no gene match: 6. The CDR3 DNA reads as TGTGCCACCAGTACTAGCGGGAGGTCGGCCGAGCAGTACTTC. Translation gives CATSTSGRSAEQYF.

This clonotype came up a few times. The rearrangement joins TRBV28 to TRBJ2-1; TRBD2 agrees at 7 bases. Germline values: CDR1 MDHEN, CDR2 SYDVKM. Trimming cost V 4 bases and J 13 bases; bases outside gene matches: 16. The CDR3 has 15 residues. As DNA, the CDR3 is TGTGCCAGCAGTTCCGCAGACTGGGAGGGAGAGACCCAGTTCTTC. The encoded protein is CASSSADWEGETQFF.